The sequence of this T cell receptor (beta chain) was determined in a study of early T cells in non-severe SARS-CoV-2 infection (dated by TCRdb to the early 2020s). About the investigation overall: TCR sequencing used bulk RNA from unsorted whole blood, so alpha and beta chains could not be paired.

This was a case-control study nested in a cohort of healthcare workers in London, UK, who had nasopharyngeal swab PCR tests and blood samples taken every week. Between 23 and 31 March 2020, the week of the UK lockdown, healthcare workers were enrolled and then followed up weekly for as long as 16 weeks. Overall study outcomes, separate from this receptor: VDJdb matching was skewed toward anti-spike CD8 responses, so virus-specific expansions were likely underestimated and private and CD4 specificities were missed.

Libraries were built with 5' RACE. The instrument was a NextSeq 500. Unique molecular identifiers were attached to individual cDNA molecules in the TCR library protocol so that sequencing error and PCR bias could be corrected. Sequencing covered both TCR alpha and beta chains, and within each sample the abundances of alpha and beta sequences were tightly co-correlated. The study's own analysis went as follows. Decombinator V4 was used to annotate TCR sequences for V gene, J gene and CDR3. TCRs were defined as expanded if a significant change between any two time points was detected under a Poisson model with p below 0.0001. TCR abundances were normalised to the total number of TCRs sequenced in each sample and reported as counts per million. A search of VDJdb, accessed on 1 November 2021, was run for TCRs annotated to CMV, EBV and SARS-CoV-2, with TCRs annotated for multiple antigens excluded. TCRdb trimmed the raw reads at Q25, called clones with MiXCR and kept productive beta chains. One record per CDR3 amino acid sequence lists the most common genes and DNA. The V and J calls follow TCRdb's processing rather than the paper's. The sample contains about 56,000 distinct CDR3 sequences, roughly 10% of them found a single time. 6.5% of the sample is held by the ten biggest clonotypes.

Turning to this clonotype: Its antigen is still unknown. It has no much larger one-base neighbor in the sample; base qualities were not kept.

The clonotype was recovered from an adult who was a healthcare worker with PCR-confirmed SARS-CoV-2 infection or an uninfected control (not recorded which). Source material: whole blood.

This receptor has the CDR3 CASTVNTEAFF. The sequence in DNA is TGTGCCAGCACGGTGAACACTGAAGCTTTCTTT. The sequence links TRBV2 to TRBJ1-1; no confident D gene assignment can be made. The CDR3 contains 11 residues, cysteine and phenylalanine counted. The kept DNA is CDR3 alone, 33 bases in frame from the first base. CDR1 and CDR2, looked up from the germline V gene, are SNHLY and FYNNEI. V sheds 7 bases and J sheds 0 bases, leaving 3 bases between their ends. The entire variable domain, with the stretches around the CDR3 drawn from the reference TRBV2 and TRBJ1-1 proteins, is EPEVTQTPSHQVTQMGQEVILRCVPISNHLYFYWYRQILGQKVEFLVSFYNNEISEKSEIFDDQFSVERPDGSNFTLKIRSTKLEDSAMYFCASTVNTEAFFGQGTRLTVV.